One and the same sample provided the 31 T cell receptor beta chains below, sequenced in a study of shared clonotypes between healthy human individuals. Here immunoSEQ multiplex PCR was the method, and the copy in TCRdb shows in-frame clones only, minus some. Of roughly 2.2 million clones listed, around 90% were seen once; the top ten hold approximately 0.4%. The specimen was naive CD4+ T cells from PBMCs. Subset indicated: CD45RA+ positively selected. Every receptor here comes from a man aged 18 to 35 in good health. Some clones in this sample may be carry-over from other donors' samples.

The rearrangement links TRBV5-1 to TRBJ1-3, with D possibly being TRBD1 (5 bases). V was clipped by 7 bases and J by 3 bases, with 11 bases between them. This CDR3 spans 13 amino acids. The germline V gene has CDR1 SGHRS and CDR2 YFSETQ. The CDR3 here is CASSRGFGNTIYF. In DNA, the CDR3 is TGCGCCAGCTCGAGGGGATTTGGAAACACCATATATTTT.

The CDR3 is CASRLASYNEQFF. CDR3 in DNA: TGTGCCAGCAGACTAGCGTCCTACAATGAGCAGTTCTTC. The rearrangement links TRBV28 to TRBJ2-1, with TRBD2 matching over 7 bases. The CDR3 covers 13 residues. V was clipped by 6 bases and J by 1 base; unmatched bases: 0. The germline CDR1 and CDR2 sequences are MDHEN and SYDVKM.

The chain recombines TRBV5-6 with TRBJ2-2, with D possibly matching TRBD2 (6 bases). The CDR3 loop spans 16 amino acids. Germline V gene lookup returns CDR1 SGHDT and CDR2 YYEEEE. Deletions cut 1 base from V and 6 bases from J, with 16 bases between. DNA of the CDR3: TGTGCCAGCAGCTTGTTTGGAGGGACGAGTGCCGGGGAGCTGTTTTTT. It encodes CASSLFGGTSAGELFF.

This clone is a singleton in its sample. V gene TRBV29-1 combines with J gene TRBJ2-7; 8 bases align to TRBD1. This CDR3 comprises 13 residues. J lost 3 bases, V lost 7 bases, and 8 bases had no gene match. The germline gives CDR1 SQVTM, CDR2 ANQGSEA. CDR3 in amino acids: CSAQGQALYEQYF. CDR3 bases: TGCAGCGCTCAGGGACAGGCCCTCTACGAGCAGTACTTC.

This clone was observed a few times. The chain is built from TRBV4-2 and TRBJ1-1; D gene ambiguous. The V and J ends lost 1 base and 1 base respectively, with 13 bases between them. Germline V gene data show CDR1 as LGHNA and CDR2 as YNFKEQ. The length of the CDR3 is 16 residues. The CDR3 is CASSQVRHSANTEAFF. CDR3 DNA sequence: TGTGCCAGCAGCCAAGTTAGGCACAGCGCGAACACTGAAGCTTTCTTT.

The chain uses TRBV10-3 and TRBJ2-5; possibly TRBD2 for D (5 bases). Trimming shortened V by 1 base and J by 4 bases, and 10 bases separated the two germline ends. Germline V gene lookup returns CDR1 ENHRY and CDR2 SYGVKD. CDR3 length: 14 residues. The CDR3 nucleotides are TGTGCCATCAGTGAGTGGGAAGGAGGAGAGACCCAGTACTTC. It encodes CAISEWEGGETQYF.

The rearrangement links TRBV10-3 to TRBJ1-2; 7 bases map to TRBD1. With 6 bases clipped from V and 4 bases from J, the junction kept 5 bases outside the gene matches. The CDR3 sequence is 13 residues long. The germline V gene encodes CDR1 ENHRY and CDR2 SYGVKD. As DNA, the CDR3 is TGTGCCATCAGCCGGGACAGCCTCTATGGCTACACCTTC. As protein: CAISRDSLYGYTF.

Note on this clone: A junction boundary mismatches the germline segment, possibly from a read error. This rearrangement joins TRBV18 to TRBJ1-1, with D tentatively TRBD1 (5 bases). CDR3 size: 12 residues. Germline CDR1 is KGHSH and CDR2 is LQKENI. The CDR3: CASSPRDGPPKF. In nucleotides, the CDR3 is TGTGCCAGCTCACCCCGGGACGGCCCACCTAAATTT.

The chain carries TRBV19 and TRBJ1-5, with 7 bases identical to TRBD1. The CDR3 loop spans 17 amino acids. CDR1 and CDR2 from the germline V gene are LNHDA and SQIVND (reference sequence). With V trimmed by 4 bases and J by 1 base, 10 bases remained unmatched. This CDR3 is CASSNLRGGKSNQPQHF. Written as DNA, the CDR3 is TGTGCCAGTAGTAACCTCAGGGGGGGCAAAAGCAATCAGCCCCAGCATTTT.

The genes are TRBV18 and TRBJ2-3; 12 positions agree with TRBD2. J lost 2 bases, V lost 3 bases, and 6 bases had no gene match. The CDR3 is 17 amino acids. Germline assignment: CDR1 KGHSH and CDR2 LQKENI. CDR3 sequence: CASSPSGLAGLTDTQYF. CDR3 in DNA: TGTGCCAGCTCACCGTCAGGACTAGCGGGGCTCACAGATACGCAGTATTTT.

The CDR3 DNA is TGCGCCAGCAGCCTCTTCACCCTTGGTACTGAAGCTTTCTTT. Translated, it gives CASSLFTLGTEAFF. The chain combines TRBV5-1 with TRBJ1-1; D remains unclear. This CDR3 has 14 residues. Trimming took 4 bases from V and 5 from J, leaving 15 bases between them. CDR1 is SGHRS, CDR2 YFSETQ, per germline.

The chain recombines TRBV9 with TRBJ2-1, with 7 bases fitting TRBD2. The CDR3 has 17 amino acids. Unmatched junction bases numbered 15, after V lost 1 base and J lost 8 bases. The V gene's germline CDR1 is SGDLS and CDR2 YYNGEE. CDR3 loop: CASSVPRVGGSKDEQFF. CDR3 coding DNA: TGTGCCAGCAGCGTACCCCGGGTTGGCGGGAGTAAGGATGAGCAGTTCTTC.

Details on this clone: The same CDR3 also results from other DNA sequences found in this sample. The chain joins TRBV4-1 to TRBJ2-7; the match to TRBD2 covers 11 bases. This CDR3 spans 15 amino acids. Germline V gives CDR1 MGHRA, CDR2 YSYEKL. Germline trimming cut 1 base from V and 2 bases from J; bases unmatched to any gene: 1. CDR3 protein: CASSQVAGGPYEQYF. The DNA for the CDR3 is TGCGCCAGCAGCCAAGTAGCGGGGGGGCCCTACGAGCAGTACTTC.

V gene TRBV7-9 combines with J gene TRBJ2-6, with D possibly matching TRBD1 (6 bases). The germline gives CDR1 SEHNR, CDR2 FQNEAQ (reference sequence). Trimming removed 4 bases from V and 3 bases from J, with 13 bases in between. The CDR3 totals 16 residues. CDR3 bases: TGTGCCAGCAGCTCGGACAGAGGCTTTGGGGCCAACGTCCTGACTTTC. Translation gives CASSSDRGFGANVLTF. The full variable domain, completed using reference TRBV7-9 and TRBJ2-6, is DTGVSQNPRHKITKRGQNVTFRCDPISEHNRLYWYRQTLGQGPEFLTYFQNEAQLEKSRLLSDRFSAERPKGSFSTLEIQRTEQGDSAMYLCASSSDRGFGANVLTFGAGSRLTVL.

The chain uses TRBV9 and TRBJ1-1; D may be TRBD1 (6 bases). Germline-derived CDR1 and CDR2 are SGDLS and YYNGEE. This CDR3 region has 14 residues. The ends were cut back, 0 bases at V and 3 bases at J, with 9 bases in the middle. CDR3 sequence (DNA): TGTGCCAGCAGCGTAGGGGCAGGGGACACTGAAGCTTTCTTT. Translated, it gives CASSVGAGDTEAFF.

The CDR3 spells CASSLPGTGGLKQYF. DNA for the CDR3: TGTGCCAGCAGTCTCCCCGGGACAGGGGGCTTAAAGCAGTACTTC. The V and J genes are TRBV27 and TRBJ2-7; 12 bases agree with TRBD1. This CDR3 has 15 residues. The germline V gene has CDR1 MNHEY and CDR2 SMNVEV (reference sequence). V trimming: 5 bases; J trimming: 8 bases; junction bases outside the gene matches: 10.

This chain connects TRBV25-1 to TRBJ2-3; 9 bases line up with TRBD2. CDR3 size: 17 residues. The germline CDR1 and CDR2 sequences are MGHDK and SYGVNS. Losses at the gene ends were 3 bases for V and 4 bases for J; bases not matched to a gene: 11. CDR3 residues: CASSDSGSSSVADTQYF. CDR3 DNA: TGTGCCAGCAGTGATAGCGGGAGTTCCTCGGTCGCAGATACGCAGTATTTT.

As to this clone: Other DNA sequences of this sample code for an identical CDR3. This chain uses TRBV11-2 with TRBJ2-7, with TRBD2 matching 12 bases. V shed 1 base and J 4 bases; nucleotides not matched to a gene: 2. Germline V gives CDR1 SGHAT, CDR2 FQNNGV. The CDR3 is 15 residues long. The CDR3 DNA sequence: TGTGCCAGCAGCTTAGGGACTAGCGGGACTTACGAGCAGTACTTC. Encoded protein: CASSLGTSGTYEQYF. The full variable domain, completed using reference TRBV11-2 and TRBJ2-7, is EAGVAQSPRYKIIEKRQSVAFWCNPISGHATLYWYQQILGQGPKLLIQFQNNGVVDDSQLPKDRFSAERLKGVDSTLKIQPAKLEDSAVYLCASSLGTSGTYEQYFGPGTRLTVT.

J is TRBJ1-1 and V is TRBV10-3; possibly TRBD1 for D (5 bases). CDR1 and CDR2 from the germline V gene are ENHRY and SYGVKD. The CDR3 is 14 amino acids. The V gene lost 5 bases and the J gene lost 5 bases, with 15 bases spanning the gap. CDR3 residues: CAISPEGPLTEAFF. CDR3 DNA sequence: TGTGCCATCAGTCCCGAGGGGCCCCTTACTGAAGCTTTCTTT.

The CDR3 DNA is TGTGCCAGCAGCTTATTAGGGGACACGTCGTCTGCTTTCTTT. It specifies CASSLLGDTSSAFF. V usage is TRBV7-9 and J usage is TRBJ1-1; perhaps TRBD1 as D (6 bases). CDR3 size: 14 residues. Germline CDR1 SEHNR, CDR2 FQNEAQ (reference sequence). V was pared by 2 bases and J by 11 bases, with 18 bases between.

This clone was detected once. The chain is built from TRBV14 and TRBJ2-1; TRBD2 is a possible D gene (5 bases). The CDR3 spans 16 residues. Looked up from germline, CDR1 is SGHDN and CDR2 is FVKESK. The V and J ends lost 1 base and 0 bases respectively, with 10 bases between them. CDR3 sequence reads: CASSQVPGSSYNEQFF. The CDR3 bases are TGTGCCAGCAGCCAAGTCCCGGGGAGCTCCTACAATGAGCAGTTCTTC.

The chain is built from TRBV30 and TRBJ2-7, with D tentatively TRBD2 (5 bases). Trimming shortened V by 3 bases and J by 4 bases, and 10 bases separated the two germline ends. The germline CDR1 and CDR2 sequences are GTSNPN and SVGIG (reference sequence). This CDR3 has 12 amino acids. CDR3 loop: CAWRSTGYEQYF. Here the CDR3 DNA reads TGTGCCTGGAGGAGTACGGGATACGAGCAGTACTTC.

This chain joins TRBV6-4 and TRBJ1-5; D is undetermined. V gave up 0 bases and J gave up 3 bases, with 9 bases separating them. From germline, CDR1 is MRHNA and CDR2 SNTAGT. The CDR3 extends over 15 amino acids. The CDR3 here is CASSDSRRVNQPQHF. For the CDR3, the DNA is TGTGCCAGCAGTGACTCGAGGCGGGTCAATCAGCCCCAGCATTTT.

The chain combines TRBV4-3 with TRBJ1-1; D call uncertain. Germline CDR1 LGHNA, CDR2 YSLEER. The CDR3 has 14 amino acids. The V gene lost 1 base and the J gene lost 1 base, with 7 bases spanning the gap. This CDR3 is CASSQGNKNTEAFF. CDR3 DNA sequence: TGCGCCAGCAGCCAAGGCAACAAGAACACTGAAGCTTTCTTT.

On this clone itself: Other nucleotide sequences in the sample specify the same CDR3. The V and J genes are TRBV9 and TRBJ2-3; D call uncertain. The CDR3 sequence is 12 residues long. Trimming removed 0 bases from V and 4 bases from J, with 3 bases in between. CDR1 is SGDLS and CDR2 is YYNGEE in the germline V gene. In DNA form, the CDR3 reads TGTGCCAGCAGCGTAGCATCAGATACGCAGTATTTT. Translation gives CASSVASDTQYF.

The chain couples TRBV27 to TRBJ1-1; maybe TRBD1 (5 bases). The germline CDR1 and CDR2 sequences are MNHEY and SMNVEV (reference sequence). Trimming took 6 bases from V and 0 from J, leaving 14 bases between them. The CDR3 is made up of 15 amino acids. The CDR3 coding sequence is TGTGCCAGCAGGAGGGCAGGGAGTATGAACACTGAAGCTTTCTTT. Translating it yields CASRRAGSMNTEAFF.

This rearrangement joins TRBV28 to TRBJ2-7, with 9 nucleotides matching TRBD1. CDR1 is MDHEN and CDR2 is SYDVKM in the germline V gene. This CDR3 contains 15 residues. The ends lost 11 bases at V and 0 bases at J; junction bases unmatched: 11. CDR3 DNA sequence: TGTGCCGCTGGGGGACAGGGCTTACCCTCCTACGAGCAGTACTTC. Its translation: CAAGGQGLPSYEQYF.

This chain connects TRBV28 to TRBJ2-3, with TRBD1 identical over 12 bases. The J segment lost 5 bases and the V segment lost 5 bases, leaving 11 bases of the junction unmatched. Germline values: CDR1 MDHEN, CDR2 SYDVKM. The CDR3 extends over 17 amino acids. In DNA form, the CDR3 reads TGTGCCAGCAGTACTAGGGACAGGGGGCGGGGGGTAGATACGCAGTATTTT. Protein: CASSTRDRGRGVDTQYF.

The chain combines TRBV6-1 with TRBJ2-2; TRBD1 matches at 7 bases. The CDR3 contains 17 residues. The V gene end was trimmed by 4 bases and the J gene end by 6 bases; junction bases not matched to a gene: 14. Per germline, CDR1 MNHNS and CDR2 SASEGT. The CDR3 DNA follows: TGTGCCAGCAGTGCGACAGGGCGGGCCGGTGGCGCCGGGGAGCTGTTTTTT. Translation: CASSATGRAGGAGELFF.

The chain joins TRBV6-5 to TRBJ2-5; D is unclear. This CDR3 is built from 11 residues. The germline V gene encodes CDR1 MNHEY and CDR2 SVGAGI. V lost 2 bases and J lost 13, with 11 bases in between. The CDR3 DNA reads TGTGCCAGCAGTTACATGGACCGACGGTACTTC. Protein product: CASSYMDRRYF.

The V call is TRBV2, the J call TRBJ2-1, with D perhaps TRBD1 or TRBD2 (5 bases each). Trimming took 8 bases from V and 8 from J, leaving 13 bases between them. The length of the CDR3 is 12 residues. Per germline, CDR1 SNHLY and CDR2 FYNNEI. CDR3 loop: CASRDRGYEQFF. CDR3 bases: TGTGCCAGCCGGGACCGAGGATATGAGCAGTTCTTC.